A single TCR beta chain is shown here with its context. As yet, its antigen is unknown. These data come from a study of CD8+CD57+ T cells in acquired aplastic anemia. About the research overall: Recorded DNA amounts for sorted CD4+ and CD8+ cells had an average of 3.2 ug. General study results and limits: In common between the patients and the controls were around 30 CD8+ CDR3 sequences. In CD8+ cells, Simpson's diversity showed no significant difference between patients and controls.

Template material for TCR beta VDJ and CDR3 profiling consisted of genomic DNA. TCRdb re-derived calls from the reads in MiXCR, one entry per CDR3 protein. The data contain about 270,000 distinct CDR3 sequences, 56% of them singletons. V was shortened by 8 bases and J by 6 bases, with 11 bases between the two germline ends. The CDR3 is 11 amino acids. Germline V gene lookup returns CDR1 SEHNR and CDR2 FQNEAQ (reference sequence). Sequencing was done on a sample of sorted CD4+, CD8+, or CD8+CD57+ T cells (not recorded which) from PBMCs. The V and J genes are TRBV7-9 and TRBJ2-7; D is possibly TRBD1 (7 bases). This TCR derives from a human donor with severe aplastic anemia or a healthy control (not recorded which). In nucleotides, the CDR3 is TGTGCCAGCCAGGGGGGCAGCGAGCAGTACTTC. Translated, it gives CASQGGSEQYF.